Below are 12 T cell receptor beta chains sequenced from a single sample in a study of blood T cell repertoires in COVID-19. TCRdb's copy holds only in-frame clones and misses some; the assay was immunoSEQ multiplex PCR. This repertoire shows 250,000 to 300,000 clones, roughly 87% found once; its top ten account for roughly 2.2%. Specimen: peripheral blood. The source is a woman aged 50 to 65 who had recovered from COVID-19.

The chain uses TRBV5-1 and TRBJ1-2; TRBD1 matches at 8 bases. The V segment lost 0 bases and the J segment 8 bases; nucleotides outside the gene matches: 9. The V gene's germline CDR1 is SGHRS and CDR2 YFSETQ. The CDR3 runs to 15 residues. The DNA of the CDR3 is TGCGCCAGCAGCTTGGGACCGGGACAGGTGTCAGGCTACACCTTC. Translated: CASSLGPGQVSGYTF.

The V and J genes are TRBV10-1 and TRBJ1-1; D may be TRBD1 (6 bases). V was shortened by 6 bases and J by 4 bases, with 15 bases between the two germline ends. Germline V CDR1 and CDR2: WNHNN, SYGVQD (reference sequence). CDR3 length equals 14 residues. This CDR3 reads CASRYGQKTTEAFF. The CDR3 DNA is TGCGCCAGCAGGTACGGACAGAAGACCACTGAAGCTTTCTTT.

The chain joins TRBV7-9 to TRBJ1-1, with D possibly matching TRBD1 (5 bases). The CDR3 runs to 14 residues. Trimming shortened V by 1 base and J by 1 base, and 7 bases separated the two germline ends. Germline V gene sequence: CDR1 SEHNR, CDR2 FQNEAQ (reference sequence). CDR3 in DNA: TGTGCCAGCAGCTTAGACAGGTCGAACACTGAAGCTTTCTTT. This gives the protein CASSLDRSNTEAFF.

This clone was observed a handful of times. The genes are TRBV7-3 and TRBJ1-1; 8 bases align to TRBD1. The V and J ends lost 2 bases and 0 bases, in that order; junction bases with no gene match: 8. The CDR3 runs to 17 residues. Germline lookup yields CDR1 SGHTA and CDR2 FQGTGA. The DNA of the CDR3 is TGTGCCAGCAGCTTAGGCAGGGGGCCCCCCTTGAACACTGAAGCTTTCTTT. It specifies CASSLGRGPPLNTEAFF. Based on the CDR3 plus reference TRBV7-3 and TRBJ1-1, the full variable domain is GAGVSQTPSNKVTEKGKYVELRCDPISGHTALYWYRQSLGQGPEFLIYFQGTGAADDSGLPNDRFFAVRPEGSVSTLKIQRTERGDSAVYLCASSLGRGPPLNTEAFFGQGTRLTVV.

The chain is built from TRBV12-3 or TRBV12-4 and TRBJ1-1; D is perhaps TRBD1 (5 bases). The CDR3 spans 13 residues. V was cut by 3 bases and J by 6 bases, with 11 bases left in between. The CDR3 loop reads CASSLGGRAEAFF. The CDR3 coding sequence is TGTGCCAGCAGTTTGGGGGGTAGGGCTGAAGCTTTCTTT.

Here the CDR3 DNA reads TGTGCCAGCAGCTCCGGACTAACCGGTACGCAGTATTTT. Translation: CASSSGLTGTQYF. The rearrangement links TRBV7-3 to TRBJ2-3; D perhaps matches TRBD2 (6 bases). Germline V gene lookup returns CDR1 SGHTA and CDR2 FQGTGA. V shed 4 bases and J shed 8 bases, with 13 bases lying between them. The CDR3 has 13 residues.

V is TRBV3-1 (or the pseudogene TRBV3-2) and J is TRBJ2-1, with 11 bases fitting TRBD2. The germline V gene has CDR1 LGHDT and CDR2 YNNKEL (reference sequence). The CDR3 is 15 residues long. Losses at the gene ends were 3 bases for V and 7 bases for J; bases not matched to a gene: 5. CDR3 sequence: CASSQLGTSGNEQFF. Written as DNA, the CDR3 is TGTGCCAGCAGCCAGTTAGGGACTAGCGGAAATGAGCAGTTCTTC.

This chain uses TRBV7-5 with TRBJ2-4; the table assigns TRBD1, which was not confirmed against the DNA. TRBV7-5 is deemed a pseudogene. The CDR3 covers 15 residues. CDR3 sequence reads: CARSLTVLAKNIQYF. For the CDR3, the DNA is TGTGCCAGAAGCTTAACAGTCCTAGCCAAAAACATTCAGTACTTC.

V usage is TRBV28 and J usage is TRBJ1-4; a weak D match, TRBD1 (5 bases). The germline gives CDR1 MDHEN, CDR2 SYDVKM. The CDR3 is 16 amino acids. Trimming pared 6 bases from V and 7 bases from J, leaving 21 bases between. CDR3 nucleotides: TGTGCCAGCAGACTATTAGGGGCAGGGAGGAGTGAAAAACTGTTTTTT. Translating it yields CASRLLGAGRSEKLFF.

This sequence joins TRBV21-1 and TRBJ2-3; TRBD2, the table's D call, was not compared with the DNA. TRBV21-1 is flagged as a pseudogene. The CDR3 sequence is 20 residues long. CDR3 bases: TGTGCCAGCAGCTTCCGGGGACTAGCGGGAGTTGCCGGGAACACAGATACGCAGTATTTT. This codes for CASSFRGLAGVAGNTDTQYF.

Notes on this clone: An end of the junction differs from the germline gene, which may be a read error. The rearrangement links TRBV7-9 to TRBJ1-4; 9 nucleotides line up with TRBD1. CDR3 size: 12 residues. Germline V gene sequence: CDR1 SEHNR, CDR2 FQNEAQ (reference sequence). Here the CDR3 DNA reads TGTGCCAGCAGCGCGGGGACAGGGAAAGTCGATTTT. This sequence encodes CASSAGTGKVDF. Supplemented by reference TRBV7-9 and TRBJ1-4, the full variable domain reads DTGVSQNPRHKITKRGQNVTFRCDPISEHNRLYWYRQTLGQGPEFLTYFQNEAQLEKSRLLSDRFSAERPKGSFSTLEIQRTEQGDSAMYLCASSAGTGKVDFGSGTQLSVL.

For this clone: The same CDR3 also results from other DNA sequences found in this sample. CDR3 DNA: TGTGCCAGCAGTTTGGGCCAGGGCTATGGCTACACCTTC. This codes for CASSLGQGYGYTF. The chain employs TRBV28 and TRBJ1-2; D is possibly TRBD1 (5 bases). This CDR3 has 13 residues. V lost 3 bases and J lost 4, with 9 bases in between. Looked up from germline, CDR1 is MDHEN and CDR2 is SYDVKM.